This TCR beta chain was sequenced during a study of OX40 agonist ivuxolimab in advanced cancers. Background on the whole study: Ivuxolimab, which targeted the costimulatory receptor OX40 (CD134), was an agonistic, fully human IgG2 monoclonal antibody. Patients were allowed to have had prior anti-PD-1, anti-PD-L1 or anti-CTLA-4 therapy, and roughly 40% of the dose-escalation patients had been treated with checkpoint inhibitors. The paper reports the monotherapy dose-escalation portion (N = 52 patients) of the phase I ivuxolimab trial. Of the approximately 53 patients in dose escalation, 19 had hepatocellular carcinoma, about 15 had melanoma, 9 had renal cell carcinoma and 9 had head and neck cancer. Peripheral TCRbeta sequencing aimed to test whether ivuxolimab altered TCR sequence diversity and caused clonal T-cell expansion. In the dose-escalation cohort, 82.7% of patients were male, and the mean age was about 55 years, with a range of about 23 to 90. Partial responses were achieved by three dose-escalation patients, of whom one had hepatocellular carcinoma and two had cutaneous melanoma. Intravenous ivuxolimab was administered to patients every 2 weeks at six dose levels: 0.01, 0.1, 0.3, 1.5, 3 and 10 mg/kg. The paper's findings and limits, for the study overall: Which antigens the clonally expanded peripheral T cells were specific for was not determined. After ivuxolimab, more expanded clones were found on average in CD8+ T cells than in CD4+ T cells. Low levels of normalized T-cell clonal expansion were also shown by some nonresponding patients. At doses of 0.1 to 3.0 mg/kg, clonal expansion of both CD4+ and CD8+ T cells in blood was seen between baseline and week 6. In the 0.1-3.0 mg/kg groups, partial responders had among the lowest normalized peripheral clonal expansion, particularly in CD8+ T cells.

As regards this clone: It lacks a known antigen. The input lacks base qualities; no much larger clone sits a single base away.

From its cysteine to its phenylalanine, the CDR3 spans 14 amino acids. The only DNA kept is the CDR3, 42 bases in frame from the first base. CDR1 and CDR2, per the germline V gene, are MNHNS and SASEGT. Patients with a history of autoimmune disease or receiving systemic immunosuppression were excluded from the trial. Peripheral blood for TCR sequencing was collected from all dose cohorts at baseline, on cycle 4 day 1, and on cycle 7 day 1. The samples were taken from a phase I, first-in-human, multicenter, open-label dose-escalation trial of ivuxolimab. Adults with locally advanced or metastatic melanoma, renal cell, hepatocellular, or head and neck squamous cell carcinoma were enrolled in the trial. Before TCR sequencing, CD4+ and CD8+ T cells were separately sorted from peripheral blood. For sequencing of the TCRbeta CDR3 region, genomic DNA was extracted from the sorted cells. The immunoSEQ Assay was used for sequencing of TCRbeta CDR3 regions. The source is immuneACCESS, and TCRdb retained only in-frame sequences with V and J called. Part of the clones is not carried over; for the studies checked, unresolved V genes explain less than half of this, and the remainder is unexplained. The sample table lists approximately 55,000 clones, approximately 83% of them with a count of one. The ten largest clones add up to around 13% of the sample.

The source is an adult with an advanced solid tumor such as melanoma, head and neck, liver or kidney cancer. The sequencing used CD4+ or CD8+ T cells sorted from blood, collected in a trial of the OX40 agonist ivuxolimab. The chain is made from TRBV6-1 and TRBJ2-5; 10 bases in between match TRBD1. The end of the DNA aligns better with TRBJ2-7, so the J call may be wrong. The CDR3 has the sequence CASRIGQGGYEQYF. At the DNA level, the sequence is TGTGCCAGCAGAATCGGACAGGGGGGTTACGAGCAGTACTTC.